A single T cell receptor (beta chain) is shown here with its context. Its antigen is as yet unknown. This sample was taken from a study of cytomegalovirus exposure and HLA in healthy donors. Study-wide context: The use of the same platform for the 120 validation repertoires and the 550 to 850 first-cohort repertoires was reported by a later analysis.

Sequencing used immunoSEQ multiplex PCR; TCRdb keeps in-frame clones, though not all of them. The sample has 260,000 or so clones; approximately 87% are singletons. V lost 3 bases and J 0 bases, leaving 15 bases between the germline ends. This CDR3 contains 17 residues. Germline CDR1 is SGHRS and CDR2 is YFSETQ. Findings of the study overall: In vitro testing confirmed a few CMV-associated chains as specific for CMV antigens. Published work reported that the classifier diagnosed cytomegalovirus status with high specificity and sensitivity. Rare TCR sequences dominated, though some public TCRs recurred in many donors.

The sequence was obtained from a young woman in good health and CMV-seronegative. This chain links TRBV5-1 with TRBJ2-2, with D tentatively TRBD2 (5 bases). Sequencing was done on a sample of PBMCs. In DNA, the CDR3 is TGCGCCAGCAGCTGGTACCCTGGAGGCGCGAACACCGGGGAGCTGTTTTTT. Translated: CASSWYPGGANTGELFF.